Sequencing of this TCR beta chain was carried out in a study of beta chain features in type 1 diabetes. Across the study: Across the samples, some 99 million sorted cells were examined in total. Broader study findings: All four CD4+ subsets of Type 1 diabetes patients contained TCRB CDR3s that were moderately but significantly shorter. In type 1 diabetes patients, VDJ junctions had fewer insertions; deletions at these junctions were more frequent.

Trimming at V came to 6 bases and at J to 6 bases, leaving 8 bases not matched to a gene. The CDR3 covers 14 residues. CDR1 is SNHLY, CDR2 FYNNEI, per germline. Cell sorting via CD45RO/CCR7/CD25/CD127/CD95/CD27 was performed to obtain CD4+ naive, central memory, regulatory and stem cell-like memory cells. This clone has only a few counts. The antigen is not known. Expressed TCRB transcripts were sequenced because the entire RNA isolate underwent reverse transcription. Only in-frame clones appear in the TCRdb table, and some are missing; sequencing was by immunoSEQ multiplex PCR. This sample has roughly 140,000 clones, with less than 9% found just once.

The TCR originated in a woman aged 25 to 45 in good health. The sequenced material came from central memory CD4+ T cells from blood. The V gene is TRBV2, the J gene TRBJ2-3; 8 nucleotides line up with TRBD1. CDR3 amino acids: CASRDREAEDTQYF. The CDR3 coding sequence is TGTGCCAGCAGGGACAGGGAGGCGGAGGATACGCAGTATTTT.